This T cell receptor beta chain stems from a study of blood T cell repertoires in COVID-19. In the original analysis: Estimates of nucleated cell counts were drawn from the amplification of reference gene primers. Profiled with immunoSEQ multiplex PCR; TCRdb holds only in-frame clones, not every one. The DNA was the basis for D and trimming; V, J and clone size are from that table. The sample lists approximately 250,000 clones; approximately 84% were seen once. CDR1 and CDR2 (germline): SGHDN, FVKESK. Germline trimming cut 1 base from V and 0 bases from J; bases unmatched to any gene: 13. CDR3 size: 20 residues. This clone was detected ten times or more.

The V gene is TRBV14, the J gene TRBJ2-3; 10 bases align to TRBD2. The receptor was isolated from a human donor in a cohort sampled during active COVID-19. Sequenced material: peripheral blood. As DNA, the CDR3 is TGTGCCAGCAGCCAAGGTCGGCTAGCGGGGGCATTCTCTAGCACAGATACGCAGTATTTT. Protein: CASSQGRLAGAFSSTDTQYF.